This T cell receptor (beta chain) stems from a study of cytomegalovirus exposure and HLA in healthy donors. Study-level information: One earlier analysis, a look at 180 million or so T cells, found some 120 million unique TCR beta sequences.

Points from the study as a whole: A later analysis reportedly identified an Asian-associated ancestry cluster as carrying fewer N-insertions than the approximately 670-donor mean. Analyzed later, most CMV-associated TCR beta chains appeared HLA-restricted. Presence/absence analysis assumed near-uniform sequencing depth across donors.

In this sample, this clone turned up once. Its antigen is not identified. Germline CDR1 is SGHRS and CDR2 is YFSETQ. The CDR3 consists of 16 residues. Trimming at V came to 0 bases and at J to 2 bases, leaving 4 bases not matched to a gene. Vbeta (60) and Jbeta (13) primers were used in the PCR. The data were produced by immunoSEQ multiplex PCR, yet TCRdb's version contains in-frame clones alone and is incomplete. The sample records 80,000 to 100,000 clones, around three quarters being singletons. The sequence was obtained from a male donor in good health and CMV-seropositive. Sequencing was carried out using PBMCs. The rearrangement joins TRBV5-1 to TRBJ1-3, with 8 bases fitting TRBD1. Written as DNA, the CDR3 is TGCGCCAGCAGCTTGGGGCAGGGGGCTGCTGGAAACACCATATATTTT. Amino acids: CASSLGQGAAGNTIYF.